This passage covers 23 T cell receptor beta chains from one sample sequenced in a study of blood T cell repertoires in COVID-19. Clones were sequenced by immunoSEQ multiplex PCR, and TCRdb holds only the in-frame ones, with some missing. Seen here are 150,000 to 200,000 clones, about four fifths observed once, and the top ten hold 8% to 11%. The sequenced sample was peripheral blood. These receptor sequences come from a woman older than 75 with active or convalescent COVID-19.

This chain's CDR3 is CASAPVGGPGEQYF. The CDR3, as DNA: TGTGCCAGCGCCCCCGTGGGGGGGCCGGGCGAGCAGTACTTC. The chain combines TRBV2 with TRBJ2-7; weak D call: TRBD2 (7 bases). The CDR3 sequence is 14 residues long. Germline V gives CDR1 SNHLY, CDR2 FYNNEI. V shed 8 bases and J shed 6 bases, with 20 bases lying between them.

The J gene is TRBJ2-1, the V gene TRBV7-8; 10 bases map to TRBD2. Germline trimming cut 6 bases from V and 8 bases from J; bases unmatched to any gene: 10. This CDR3 spans 15 amino acids. Germline loops: CDR1 SGHVS, CDR2 FQNEAQ. The CDR3 sequence: CASRYLAGEADEQFF. CDR3 DNA: TGTGCCAGCAGATACCTAGCGGGAGAGGCCGATGAGCAGTTCTTC.

This chain uses TRBV11-2 with TRBJ2-7; no reliable D call. Germline V CDR1 and CDR2: SGHAT, FQNNGV. V was cut by 0 bases and J by 3 bases, with 6 bases left in between. The CDR3 contains 13 residues. Here the CDR3 DNA reads TGTGCCAGCAGCTTAGAAAGCATCTACGAGCAGTACTTC. Translating it yields CASSLESIYEQYF. Filled out from reference TRBV11-2 and TRBJ2-7, the complete variable domain reads EAGVAQSPRYKIIEKRQSVAFWCNPISGHATLYWYQQILGQGPKLLIQFQNNGVVDDSQLPKDRFSAERLKGVDSTLKIQPAKLEDSAVYLCASSLESIYEQYFGPGTRLTVT.

V and J are TRBV6-1 and TRBJ2-7, with D unclear. The CDR3 totals 14 residues. V shed 3 bases and J shed 4 bases, with 13 bases lying between them. Germline V CDR1 and CDR2: MNHNS, SASEGT. As DNA, the CDR3 is TGTGCCAGCAGTGATTTTCGGAGACGGTACGAGCAGTACTTC. Its protein is CASSDFRRRYEQYF.

This clone was counted only a few times. The chain combines TRBV5-1 with TRBJ2-1, with D possibly being TRBD2 (5 bases). CDR1 is SGHRS, CDR2 YFSETQ, per germline. The ends were cut back, 1 base at V and 7 bases at J, with 6 bases in the middle. This CDR3 is built from 12 residues. In DNA, the CDR3 is TGCGCCAGCAGCTTGTCGGGGAATGAGCAGTTCTTC. This codes for CASSLSGNEQFF. Drawing the rest from reference TRBV5-1 and TRBJ2-1, the complete variable domain is KAGVTQTPRYLIKTRGQQVTLSCSPISGHRSVSWYQQTPGQGLQFLFEYFSETQRNKGNFPGRFSGRQFSNSRSEMNVSTLELGDSALYLCASSLSGNEQFFGPGTRLTVL.

This rearrangement joins TRBV5-1 to TRBJ2-3, with a possible D match to TRBD2 (5 bases). Germline V gene lookup returns CDR1 SGHRS and CDR2 YFSETQ. The CDR3 consists of 15 residues. Trimming took 0 bases from V and 0 from J, leaving 8 bases between them. The CDR3 DNA reads as TGCGCCAGCAGCTTGGTAGCGACTAGCACAGATACGCAGTATTTT. This encodes CASSLVATSTDTQYF.

The chain has TRBV12-3 or TRBV12-4 and TRBJ2-1; TRBD1 is a possible D gene (5 bases). The CDR3 extends over 12 amino acids. V was clipped by 5 bases and J by 8 bases, with 10 bases between them. CDR3 in DNA: TGTGCCAGCAGTACGCAGGGCGATGAGCAGTTCTTC. It translates to CASSTQGDEQFF.

CDR3 nucleotide sequence: TGTGCCAGCAGGCGACAGGGTGGCACAGATACGCAGTATTTT. Amino acids: CASRRQGGTDTQYF. This chain joins TRBV6-4 and TRBJ2-3; 7 positions match TRBD1. The CDR3 is 14 amino acids. Trimming took 6 bases from V and 1 from J; bases not matched to a gene: 4. Germline V gene data show CDR1 as MRHNA and CDR2 as SNTAGT.

The J gene is TRBJ1-2, the V gene TRBV12-5; TRBD1 matches 7 bases. Germline loops: CDR1 LGHNT, CDR2 FRNRAP. CDR3 length: 16 amino acids. V dropped 0 bases and J dropped 4; count of bases not matched to a gene: 8. The CDR3 sequence: CASGLVIGTEFYGYTF. CDR3 nucleotide sequence: TGTGCTAGTGGTTTGGTTATCGGGACAGAGTTCTATGGCTACACCTTC.

CDR3 in DNA: TGTGCCAGCAGAACCCCGGGACTAGCGGGAGGCGGGACAGATACGCAGTATTTT. It is translated as CASRTPGLAGGGTDTQYF. The chain employs TRBV28 and TRBJ2-3; 15 nucleotides agree with TRBD2. Trimming took 6 bases from V and 3 from J; bases not matched to a gene: 10. Per germline, CDR1 MDHEN and CDR2 SYDVKM. The CDR3 contains 18 residues.

The rearrangement uses TRBV11-2 and TRBJ2-1, with D hard to call. The V gene lost 5 bases and the J gene lost 5 bases, with 13 bases spanning the gap. The CDR3 has 14 residues. Germline CDR1 is SGHAT and CDR2 is FQNNGV. The CDR3 loop is CASSPPNQNNEQFF. The CDR3 DNA is TGTGCCAGCAGCCCCCCGAACCAGAACAATGAGCAGTTCTTC.

The V and J genes are TRBV28 and TRBJ1-2; D remains unclear. V was clipped by 5 bases and J by 3 bases, with 13 bases between them. The CDR3 spans 14 residues. Germline lookup yields CDR1 MDHEN and CDR2 SYDVKM. CDR3 nucleotide sequence: TGTGCCAGCAGTCCCGTGGCAGGTCACTATGGCTACACCTTC. Amino acid sequence: CASSPVAGHYGYTF.

This clone was seen only a few times. The rearrangement joins TRBV7-2 to TRBJ2-5, with D perhaps TRBD2 (5 bases). With 1 base removed from V and 10 bases from J, the gap between germline ends came to 16 bases. The germline CDR1 and CDR2 sequences are SGHTA and FQGNSA. CDR3 length: 14 residues. The CDR3 here is CASSLELEGLGQYF. For the CDR3, the DNA is TGTGCCAGCAGCTTAGAGCTAGAGGGCCTCGGCCAGTACTTC. Full variable domain (rest looked up from reference TRBV7-2 and TRBJ2-5): GAGVSQSPSNKVTEKGKDVELRCDPISGHTALYWYRQSLGQGLEFLIYFQGNSAPDKSGLPSDRFSAERTGGSVSTLTIQRTQQEDSAVYLCASSLELEGLGQYFGPGTRLLVL.

The chain joins TRBV19 to TRBJ1-6, with a possible D match to TRBD1 (6 bases). Trimming left V 2 bases short and J 8 bases short, with 13 bases between. This CDR3 comprises 15 residues. Germline lookup yields CDR1 LNHDA and CDR2 SQIVND (reference sequence). The CDR3 coding sequence is TGTGCCAGTAGTATAACCCCAGGGGTGGATTCACCCCTCCACTTT. This encodes CASSITPGVDSPLHF.

V and J are TRBV5-1 and TRBJ2-3; TRBD2 matches at 9 bases. J was trimmed by 2 bases and V by 3 bases; bases with no gene match: 1. Germline CDR1 reads SGHRS; CDR2 reads YFSETQ. There are 14 residues in the CDR3. CDR3 region: CASSSGLATDTQYF. The DNA for the CDR3 is TGCGCCAGCAGCTCGGGACTAGCCACAGATACGCAGTATTTT.

This clone has a handful of counts. Distinct nucleotide sequences in the sample also encode this CDR3. The chain recombines TRBV18 with TRBJ1-1, with D possibly matching TRBD1 (6 bases). The CDR3 covers 13 residues. V dropped 3 bases and J dropped 1 base, with 6 bases sitting between them. Germline CDR1 reads KGHSH; CDR2 reads LQKENI. The CDR3 here is CASSPGQNTEAFF. The CDR3 nucleotides read TGTGCCAGCTCACCGGGACAGAACACTGAAGCTTTCTTT.

The rearrangement uses TRBV5-1 and TRBJ2-2, with D perhaps TRBD2 (5 bases). Per germline, CDR1 SGHRS and CDR2 YFSETQ. Trimming stripped 7 bases from V and 0 bases from J, with 7 bases between. This CDR3 has 13 residues. CDR3 loop: CASWETNTGELFF. The CDR3 coding sequence is TGCGCCAGCTGGGAGACGAACACCGGGGAGCTGTTTTTT. Combining the CDR3 with reference TRBV5-1 and TRBJ2-2 gives the whole variable domain KAGVTQTPRYLIKTRGQQVTLSCSPISGHRSVSWYQQTPGQGLQFLFEYFSETQRNKGNFPGRFSGRQFSNSRSEMNVSTLELGDSALYLCASWETNTGELFFGEGSRLTVL.

Details on this clone: The sample carries other DNA sequences with the same CDR3. This sequence joins TRBV5-1 and TRBJ2-7, with TRBD2 matching over 8 bases. This CDR3 region has 14 residues. Germline V gene lookup returns CDR1 SGHRS and CDR2 YFSETQ. V dropped 1 base and J dropped 0; count of bases not matched to a gene: 0. The CDR3 sequence is CASSLTSGSYEQYF. CDR3 in DNA: TGCGCCAGCAGCTTGACTAGCGGCTCCTACGAGCAGTACTTC.

This rearrangement joins TRBV14 to TRBJ1-1; tentatively, D is TRBD1 (6 bases). CDR3 length equals 15 residues. V lost 4 bases, J lost 1 base, and 13 bases lay in between. CDR1 is SGHDN and CDR2 is FVKESK in the germline V gene. The CDR3 nucleotides read TGTGCCAGCAGCCCCTTCACAGGGAGGAACACTGAAGCTTTCTTT. Its translation: CASSPFTGRNTEAFF.

This clone was recorded only once. The chain combines TRBV2 with TRBJ2-1, with 8 bases matching TRBD2. CDR1 and CDR2 from the germline V gene are SNHLY and FYNNEI. The trim removed 6 bases at V and 7 bases at J, leaving 11 bases unmatched. This CDR3 is 15 amino acids long. CDR3 residues: CASRALTSVNNEQFF. Here the CDR3 DNA reads TGTGCCAGCAGGGCCCTGACTAGCGTAAATAATGAGCAGTTCTTC.

For the CDR3, the DNA is TGTGCCAGCAGTTTATCTTTCAGAACTCGGGGGGCGGGTGAAAAACTGTTTTTT. Translation: CASSLSFRTRGAGEKLFF. The chain uses TRBV28 and TRBJ1-4; TRBD1 is a possible D gene (6 bases). CDR1 MDHEN and CDR2 SYDVKM come from the germline V gene. V dropped 1 base and J dropped 7 bases, with 22 bases sitting between them. The CDR3 extends over 18 amino acids.

The chain carries TRBV5-1 and TRBJ1-6; TRBD1 matches 9 bases. V lost 4 bases to trimming and J lost 1 base; unmatched junction nucleotides: 6. The V gene's germline CDR1 is SGHRS and CDR2 YFSETQ. The CDR3 totals 17 residues. CDR3 loop: CASSGDRGVSYNSPLHF. CDR3 DNA: TGCGCCAGCAGCGGAGACAGGGGGGTATCCTATAATTCACCCCTCCACTTT.

V gene TRBV10-1 combines with J gene TRBJ2-2; 11 bases are shared with TRBD1. Germline trimming cut 0 bases from V and 3 bases from J; bases unmatched to any gene: 3. The CDR3 covers 17 residues. Germline-derived CDR1 and CDR2 are WNHNN and SYGVQD (reference sequence). The CDR3 nucleotides are TGCGCCAGCAGTGAGTCCTGGGACAGGGGGGACACCGGGGAGCTGTTTTTT. Protein sequence: CASSESWDRGDTGELFF.